Each of the 17 T cell receptor beta chains below was sequenced from the same sample in a study of PD-1 blockade in classical Hodgkin lymphoma (dated by TCRdb to 2018 to 2021). Library method: the immunoSEQ multiplex PCR assay. In its TCRdb copy, this immuneACCESS table keeps in-frame sequences only and misses some clones. Where compared with another copy, unresolved V genes explain less than half of these, and the others have no known cause. The sample records fewer than 25,000 clones, around three quarters of which are singletons. Roughly 30% of the sample comes from the top ten. The meaning of the sample's time point label: cycle 4 day 1 (C4D1), after less than 7 weeks of nivolumab. Relapse after autologous stem cell transplantation had occurred in all trial patients, and cohorts A, B and C were distinguished by prior brentuximab vedotin exposure. Sequenced material: peripheral blood mononuclear cells (PBMCs), taken before the fourth cycle of nivolumab. These TCRs come from a human donor with classical Hodgkin lymphoma.

This clone was seen only a few times. The chain employs TRBV9 and TRBJ2-4, with a weak D call TRBD2 (6 bases). The CDR3 is 14 amino acids. CDR1 is SGDLS, CDR2 YYNGEE, per germline. V dropped 3 bases and J dropped 8 bases, with 15 bases sitting between them. CDR3 region: CASSEQPSGDIQYF. In nucleotides, the CDR3 is TGTGCCAGCAGCGAACAACCCTCGGGGGACATTCAGTACTTC.

The chain links TRBV6-4 to TRBJ1-6; D is ambiguous. The CDR3 length is 14 residues. Trimming shortened V by 7 bases and J by 7 bases, and 14 bases separated the two germline ends. CDR1 and CDR2 (germline): MRHNA, SNTAGT. Written as DNA, the CDR3 is TGTGCCAGCACCAACAACCCTGGGAATTCACCCCTCCACTTT. Translated: CASTNNPGNSPLHF.

The chain has TRBV28 and TRBJ2-2; a weak D match, TRBD2 (7 bases). Trimming took 2 bases from V and 8 from J, leaving 15 bases between them. Per germline, CDR1 MDHEN and CDR2 SYDVKM. The CDR3 spans 15 residues. The CDR3 nucleotides are TGTGCCAGCAGTTTACGGCGGGGGCATACTGGGGAGCTGTTTTTT. This encodes CASSLRRGHTGELFF.

The V and J genes are TRBV6-1 and TRBJ1-5, with TRBD1 matching 11 bases. This CDR3 contains 18 residues. Per germline, CDR1 MNHNS and CDR2 SASEGT. V lost 1 base, J lost 0 bases, and 5 bases stayed unmatched. CDR3 in DNA: TGTGCCAGCAGTGAAGGGACAGGGGGCCCCTATAGCAATCAGCCCCAGCATTTT. Its translation: CASSEGTGGPYSNQPQHF.

The chain couples TRBV13 to TRBJ2-1; 11 bases are a match to TRBD1. V lost 5 bases to trimming and J lost 3 bases; unmatched junction nucleotides: 3. Per the germline V gene, CDR1 is PRHDT and CDR2 is FYEKMQ (reference sequence). The CDR3 extends over 15 amino acids. CDR3 amino acids: CASSRGTGGYNEQFF. CDR3 sequence (DNA): TGTGCCAGCAGCCGAGGGACAGGGGGCTACAATGAGCAGTTCTTC.

This clone has ten or more counts. The chain couples TRBV28 to TRBJ2-7, with 7 bases that match TRBD1. The germline V gene has CDR1 MDHEN and CDR2 SYDVKM. The CDR3 length is 14 residues. With V trimmed by 5 bases and J by 0 bases, 4 bases remained unmatched. This chain's CDR3 is CASSVRDSSYEQYV. The CDR3 bases are TGTGCCAGCAGTGTTAGGGACAGCTCCTACGAGCAGTACGTC.

The CDR3 loop is CASSIAGGPGELFF. The CDR3 DNA follows: TGTGCCAGCAGTATAGCGGGGGGGCCCGGGGAGCTGTTTTTT. The chain has TRBV2 and TRBJ2-2, with 11 bases that match TRBD2. The CDR3 is 14 amino acids. After removal of 5 bases from V and 6 bases from J, the junction contained 2 bases not matched to a gene. Germline V gene lookup returns CDR1 SNHLY and CDR2 FYNNEI.

The chain carries TRBV28 and TRBJ2-4; the D is unclear. Trimming pared 2 bases from V and 3 bases from J, leaving 8 bases between. The CDR3 sequence is 14 residues long. Germline lookup yields CDR1 MDHEN and CDR2 SYDVKM. CDR3 sequence reads: CASSLTLVKNIQYF. DNA of the CDR3: TGTGCCAGCAGTTTAACCCTTGTCAAAAACATTCAGTACTTC.

This clone was found a few times. The chain couples TRBV7-2 to TRBJ1-1; no clear D gene. Germline CDR1 SGHTA, CDR2 FQGNSA. CDR3 length: 13 amino acids. Deletions cut 7 bases from V and 4 bases from J, with 13 bases between. The CDR3 loop reads CASNYKGGTEAFF. The CDR3 DNA is TGTGCCAGCAACTATAAGGGAGGCACTGAAGCTTTCTTT.

The chain combines TRBV30 with TRBJ2-3; tentative D call: TRBD2 (5 bases). The CDR3 is 14 residues long. Trimming took 4 bases from V and 0 from J, leaving 11 bases between them. Germline V CDR1 and CDR2: GTSNPN, SVGIG (reference sequence). In nucleotides, the CDR3 is TGTGCCTGGATTCGCGCGGGTAGCACAGATACGCAGTATTTT. This translates into CAWIRAGSTDTQYF.

The V and J genes are TRBV5-6 and TRBJ2-7; D ambiguous. V lost 1 base, J lost 4 bases, and 6 bases lay in between. The germline V gene encodes CDR1 SGHDT and CDR2 YYEEEE. This CDR3 contains 12 residues. CDR3 residues: CASSLYRYEQYV. DNA for the CDR3: TGTGCCAGCAGCTTGTACCGGTACGAGCAGTACGTC.

J is TRBJ1-2 and V is TRBV28; D remains ambiguous. There are 14 residues in the CDR3. The germline CDR1 and CDR2 sequences are MDHEN and SYDVKM. The V end was cut by 2 bases, the J end by 4 bases, with 11 bases between. The CDR3 reads CASSLAGKSYGYTF. The CDR3 DNA is TGTGCCAGCAGTTTAGCGGGGAAAAGCTATGGCTACACCTTC.

This clone was recorded a few times. The rearrangement joins TRBV29-1 to TRBJ2-3; 9 bases line up with TRBD2. The CDR3 has 17 residues. With V trimmed by 7 bases and J by 2 bases, 16 bases remained unmatched. The germline V gene has CDR1 SQVTM and CDR2 ANQGSEA. CDR3 protein: CSAAGGAGTTTTDTQYF. The DNA of the CDR3 is TGCAGCGCCGCGGGGGGGGCAGGAACAACCACCACAGATACGCAGTATTTT.

The chain uses TRBV5-5 and TRBJ2-5, with no clear D. Trimming removed 0 bases from V and 2 bases from J, with 11 bases in between. Germline loops: CDR1 SGHKS, CDR2 YYEKEE (reference sequence). The CDR3 is made up of 15 amino acids. The CDR3 DNA sequence: TGTGCCAGCAGCTTGGTAGGGCACAGACAAGAGACCCAGTACTTC. Amino acids: CASSLVGHRQETQYF.

This clone was seen a handful of times. The chain recombines TRBV2 with TRBJ1-6, with D unresolved. CDR1 SNHLY and CDR2 FYNNEI come from the germline V gene. There are 15 residues in the CDR3. The V and J ends lost 0 bases and 9 bases respectively, with 12 bases between them. DNA of the CDR3: TGTGCCAGCAGTGAAGCCCGCGGCCGGAGTTCACCCCTCCACTTT. This codes for CASSEARGRSSPLHF.

The V and J genes are TRBV6-5 and TRBJ1-6; 7 bases map to TRBD1. V was clipped by 5 bases and J by 5 bases; unmatched bases: 6. The CDR3 has 15 residues. The V gene's germline CDR1 is MNHEY and CDR2 SVGAGI. The CDR3 is CASSGGTVNNSPLHF. The CDR3 DNA follows: TGTGCCAGCAGTGGCGGGACAGTAAATAATTCACCCCTCCACTTT.

The genes are TRBV6-5 and TRBJ1-6; D call uncertain. The CDR3 runs to 16 residues. The V gene's germline CDR1 is MNHEY and CDR2 SVGAGI. V lost 2 bases and J 9 bases, leaving 17 bases between the germline ends. The CDR3 sequence: CASSYGGGRRGSPLHF. The CDR3 DNA reads as TGTGCCAGCAGTTACGGAGGTGGCAGACGGGGTTCACCCCTCCACTTT.